Listed below are T cell receptor beta chains from one sample, sequenced in a study of T cells in Graves' hyperthyroidism and ophthalmopathy. TCRdb passed the multiplex PCR reads through MiXCR, listing each CDR3 protein once. The sample includes fewer than 650,000 distinct CDR3 sequences, around 15% seen only once; the top ten take around 13%. The sequenced sample was blood. The receptors come from a woman aged 40-49 years with Graves' hyperthyroidism. Each CDR3 is given with its conserved first and last residue. The order of the fields is clone size, D gene, J gene, V gene, CDR3 DNA, CDR3 protein. A D gene is named only where the DNA matches it firmly. Clone size is shown for a subset of rows, as once, few, many or a class of expanded clone.

.,TRBD2,TRBJ2-7,TRBV29-1,TGCAGCGTTGGCCCACTAGCGGGAGGGTGGGAGCAGTACTTC,CSVGPLAGGWEQYF
few,TRBD1,TRBJ1-5,TRBV28,TGTGCCAGCAGTTTTCACCGGGACAGGGGGGGTAATAGCAATCAGCCCCAGCATTTT,CASSFHRDRGGNSNQPQHF
.,TRBD2,TRBJ2-3,TRBV7-9,TGTGCCAGCAGCTTACTAGCGGGAGGGCCTCTAGATACGCAGTATTTT,CASSLLAGGPLDTQYF
once,TRBD1,TRBJ2-1,TRBV28,TGTGCCACCAAGACCGACAGGGGGCTCTACAATGAGCAGTTCTTC,CATKTDRGLYNEQFF
many,TRBD2,TRBJ2-5,TRBV20-1,TGCAGTGCCCAAGGGACTAGCGGGAGAATGGGGGAGACCCAGTACTTC,CSAQGTSGRMGETQYF
.,TRBD2,TRBJ2-1,TRBV4-1,TGCGCCAGCAGCCCCGGGACTAGCGGGACCGGAGGCCCCAATGAGCAGTTCTTC,CASSPGTSGTGGPNEQFF
few,.,TRBJ2-7,TRBV7-8,TGTGCCAGCAGCTTAGTCCCGGGTCTGGTTGAGCAGTACTTC,CASSLVPGLVEQYF
many,TRBD1,TRBJ2-7,TRBV5-5,TGTGCCAGCAGCCCGGACAGGACATACGACGAGCAGTACTTC,CASSPDRTYDEQYF
many,TRBD2,TRBJ2-1,TRBV28,TGTGCCAGCAGTTTGACTAGCGGGACTTACGCTGAGCAGTTCTTC,CASSLTSGTYAEQFF
few,TRBD2,TRBJ2-3,TRBV7-3,TGTGCCAGCAGCTTAATTCTAGCGGGAGGGTCAGATACGCAGTATTTT,CASSLILAGGSDTQYF
many,TRBD1,TRBJ1-1,TRBV7-9,TGTGCCAGCAGCTCACAGGGGGCAGGCACTGAAGCTTTCTTT,CASSSQGAGTEAFF
many,.,TRBJ1-2,TRBV5-1,TGCGCCAGCAGGCCAGGGTATGGCTACACCTTC,CASRPGYGYTF
many,TRBD2,TRBJ2-5,TRBV7-8,TGTGCCAGCAGCCCCCGGATAGCGGGAGGGCTGGAGACCCAGTACTTC,CASSPRIAGGLETQYF
few,TRBD2,TRBJ2-1,TRBV5-1,TGCGCCAGCACAGATTCGTCTAGCGGGAAATACGATGAGCAGTTCTTC,CASTDSSSGKYDEQFF
.,.,TRBJ2-2,TRBV7-8,TGCGCCAGCGGCCAAAGACCAATTTACACCGGGGAGCTGTTTTTT,CASGQRPIYTGELFF
.,.,TRBJ2-5,TRBV19,TGTGCCAGTAGTATCTACGGGACACCCTTGGGGGAGACCCAGTACTTC,CASSIYGTPLGETQYF
few,TRBD2,TRBJ2-2,TRBV6-2/TRBV6-3,TGTGCCAGCAGTTACACGCCGCGGGAGACTAGATCCGGGGAGCTGTTTTTT,CASSYTPRETRSGELFF
many,TRBD1,TRBJ2-7,TRBV28,TGTGCCAGCAGTCCGGGACAGGCCCCCTTGTACGAGCAGTACTTC,CASSPGQAPLYEQYF
.,.,TRBJ2-6,TRBV7-8,TGTGCCAGCAGCTTAGTAGTGGGCGTCAGGAGGGTGTCTGGGGCCAACGTCCTGACTTTC,CASSLVVGVRRVSGANVLTF